This T cell receptor (beta chain) was observed in a study of blood T cell repertoires in COVID-19 (dated by TCRdb to 2019 to 2021). With regard to the full study: The collaborator samples originated in the United States, Italy and Spain and spanned the acute and convalescent phases of COVID-19. The prospective study material was composed of cDNA or gDNA derived from T cells, B-cell-depleted T cells, or PBMCs. Where available, HLA class I and class II types were obtained from metadata supplied by the sample provider rather than from assay-based typing. Deeply sampled blood TCRbeta repertoires from subjects exposed to, actively infected with, or recovered from COVID-19 were included in the dataset. Samples were obtained from the ongoing ImmuneRACE study (first 160 participants) and from approximately 1,200 subjects provided by 6 global collaborators. Nearly every sample came with metadata listing a de-identified subject ID, COVID-19 status, age in years and sex. The repertoires were released in a freely available public database meant as a resource for research on the immune response to SARS-CoV-2.

V is cut by 5 bases and J by 5 bases, and the space between the germline ends is 18 bases. The germline V gene encodes CDR1 MDHEN and CDR2 SYDVKM. The CDR3 covers 16 residues, taking in both the cysteine and the phenylalanine. Only the CDR3 DNA stays, 48 bases, in frame from base 1. The collaborating institutions used their own protocols to collect whole blood in K2EDTA tubes. For TCRbeta analysis, collaborators shipped samples in one of three forms: frozen whole blood, isolated PBMCs, or DNA extracted from either of those sample types. Remarks on this clone: What antigen it recognizes has not been identified. The input lacks base qualities; no much larger clone sits a single base away.

Study-level results and caveats: The amount of clinical and demographic metadata varied by source and participant and was provided uncurated.

TCRbeta CDR3 regions were amplified from genomic DNA by means of the immunoSEQ Assay, a bias-controlled multiplex PCR. The study's processing was this. Nucleated cell counts per sample were estimated from amplification of reference gene primers within the assay. Sequence reads were collapsed and filtered to measure the absolute abundance of every unique TCRbeta CDR3 rearrangement. For each sample, productive Simpson clonality was calculated as the square root of Simpson's diversity index across productive rearrangements. TCRdb carries this immuneACCESS record with in-frame sequences only. Its versions omit some clonotypes, under half of them owing to an unresolved V gene in the studies checked, with the rest unexplained. The DNA was the basis for D and trimming; V, J and clone size are from that table. The sample includes 30,000 to 35,000 clones, with 65% to 90% observed a single time. Clones ranked in the top ten supply about 9.7% of the sample.

This receptor was obtained from a man older than 75 with active COVID-19. The sample consisted of peripheral blood. The rearrangement combines TRBV28 with TRBJ2-2; a weak D assignment points to TRBD2 (7 bases agree). The CDR3 corresponds to CASSPTGGRGTGELFF. The DNA sequence reads TGTGCCAGCAGTCCGACCGGGGGGCGAGGAACCGGGGAGCTGTTTTTT.